These 19 T cell receptor beta chains came from one sample sequenced in a study of regulatory T cells in long-lasting Graves disease. This sample's time point: newly diagnosed GD, antithyroid drugs for less than 3 months. PBMCs provided the RNA from which the TCR library was made. To make TCR beta libraries, researchers used iRepertoire HTBI primers and Arm-PCR of CDR3 regions. TCRdb recomputed calls from the multiplex PCR reads with MiXCR, one row per CDR3 protein. The sample holds 350,000 to 550,000 distinct CDR3 sequences, roughly 15% seen once. The data also belong to a second study, concerning T cells in Graves' hyperthyroidism and ophthalmopathy.

The sequences come from peripheral blood mononuclear cells (PBMCs), collected at new diagnosis, from a patient treated with antithyroid drugs. The receptors come from a woman younger than 30 with Graves disease.

The chain carries TRBV10-1 and TRBJ1-5; weak D call: TRBD1 (5 bases). The germline CDR1 and CDR2 sequences are WNHNN and SYGVQD (reference sequence). The length of the CDR3 is 14 residues. V gave up 4 bases and J gave up 7 bases, with 14 bases separating them. This CDR3 reads CASSAGGDGQPQHF. As DNA, the CDR3 is TGCGCCAGCAGTGCAGGAGGGGACGGGCAGCCCCAGCATTTT.

V gene TRBV29-1 combines with J gene TRBJ2-1; 9 positions agree with TRBD2. V shed 1 base and J 7 bases; nucleotides not matched to a gene: 2. This CDR3 is built from 13 residues. Germline V gives CDR1 SQVTM, CDR2 ANQGSEA. The CDR3 sequence is CSVEVSGRNEQFF. In DNA form, the CDR3 reads TGCAGCGTTGAAGTTAGCGGGAGAAATGAGCAGTTCTTC.

This clonotype was found many times. The chain carries TRBV28 and TRBJ2-1, with D unclear. CDR3 length: 12 residues. Per germline, CDR1 MDHEN and CDR2 SYDVKM. V was pared by 11 bases and J by 9 bases, with 17 bases between. The chain's CDR3 is CAGQDLDGEQFF. The CDR3 DNA sequence: TGTGCCGGCCAGGACCTGGACGGTGAGCAGTTCTTC.

The rearrangement joins TRBV28 to TRBJ1-5; the D gene is possibly TRBD1 (5 bases). V was clipped by 6 bases and J by 3 bases, with 18 bases between them. Germline V lookup: CDR1 MDHEN, CDR2 SYDVKM. This CDR3 spans 16 amino acids. CDR3 region: CASSPNRDGYNQPQHF. The CDR3, as DNA: TGTGCCAGCAGCCCCAACCGGGACGGATACAATCAGCCCCAGCATTTT.

This clonotype was counted ten times or more. This chain links TRBV28 with TRBJ2-4; D is unclear. The CDR3 has 13 amino acids. Germline CDR1 MDHEN, CDR2 SYDVKM. V lost 2 bases and J 12 bases, leaving 14 bases between the germline ends. CDR3 in DNA: TGTGCCAGCAGTTTAGCGGCTAGAGGCGGTCAGTACTTC. This codes for CASSLAARGGQYF.

This clonotype was found many times. In DNA form, the CDR3 reads TGTGCCAGCAGTTTCCGGAGAAGGGACACTGAAGCTTTCTTT. Translation gives CASSFRRRDTEAFF. The rearrangement joins TRBV27 to TRBJ1-1, with D unclear. The CDR3 sequence is 14 residues long. Germline V gives CDR1 MNHEY, CDR2 SMNVEV (reference sequence). V lost 3 bases to trimming and J lost 3 bases, with 11 bases between them.

The table lists this clonotype with many counts. The chain joins TRBV6-1 to TRBJ2-1; TRBD2 is a possible D gene (8 bases). The CDR3 extends over 17 amino acids. V was shortened by 8 bases and J by 7 bases, with 27 bases between the two germline ends. Germline-derived CDR1 and CDR2 are MNHNS and SASEGT. The CDR3 DNA is TGTGCCAGCTCGGACAGGAGGACTAGCTACCATACGAATGAGCAGTTCTTC. Its translation: CASSDRRTSYHTNEQFF.

In its sample, this clonotype was seen once. This sequence joins TRBV27 and TRBJ1-1; unclear D gene. V lost 6 bases and J 1 base, leaving 12 bases between the germline ends. This CDR3 region has 14 residues. Germline CDR1 reads MNHEY; CDR2 reads SMNVEV (reference sequence). CDR3 DNA: TGTGCCAGCAGGGGAGGGCTGGAGAACACTGAAGCTTTCTTT. It specifies CASRGGLENTEAFF.

This clonotype was found many times. The V gene is TRBV5-1, the J gene TRBJ2-7; possibly TRBD1 or TRBD2 for D (6 bases each). V gave up 2 bases and J gave up 0 bases, with 12 bases separating them. The CDR3 runs 15 residues. CDR1 and CDR2 from the germline V gene are SGHRS and YFSETQ. The DNA for the CDR3 is TGCGCCAGCAGCTTTATCGGGGGCCACTCCTACGAGCAGTACTTC. This encodes CASSFIGGHSYEQYF.

The CDR3 protein is CASSESGATYNEQFF. DNA of the CDR3: TGTGCCAGCAGTGAAAGCGGGGCGACCTACAATGAGCAGTTCTTC. The chain links TRBV6-2 or TRBV6-3 to TRBJ2-1; 7 bases are shared with TRBD2. V gave up 5 bases and J gave up 2 bases; unmatched junction bases: 6. CDR3 length: 15 amino acids. CDR1 and CDR2 from the germline V gene are MNHEY and SVGEGT.

This clonotype was seen many times. The V call is TRBV28, the J call TRBJ2-2, with D possibly being TRBD2 (5 bases). Per the germline V gene, CDR1 is MDHEN and CDR2 is SYDVKM. V lost 8 bases and J lost 3, with 10 bases in between. The CDR3 totals 13 residues. DNA of the CDR3: TGTGCCAGCGGGTACGGGGACACCGGGGAGCTGTTTTTT. Amino acid sequence: CASGYGDTGELFF. Complete variable domain (other parts from reference TRBV28 and TRBJ2-2): DVKVTQSSRYLVKRTGEKVFLECVQDMDHENMFWYRQDPGLGLRLIYFSYDVKMKEKGDIPEGYSVSREKKERFSLILESASTNQTSMYLCASGYGDTGELFFGEGSRLTVL.

Comment on this clonotype: A far larger clone is a single base away, which makes a read error likely. The rearrangement links TRBV3-1 to TRBJ2-1, with D perhaps TRBD2 (6 bases). This CDR3 is 16 amino acids long. The V gene lost 4 bases and the J gene lost 13 bases, with 26 bases spanning the gap. From germline, CDR1 is LGHDT and CDR2 YNNKEL (reference sequence). The CDR3 DNA sequence: TGTGCCAGCAGCCCAGCGTCCGGGGGTAGGCAAGAGACCCAGTTCTTC. It yields the protein CASSPASGGRQETQFF.

The V call is TRBV29-1, the J call TRBJ2-2, with D perhaps TRBD1 (6 bases). Germline CDR1 SQVTM, CDR2 ANQGSEA. CDR3 length: 15 amino acids. The V gene lost 5 bases and the J gene lost 4 bases, with 17 bases spanning the gap. CDR3 sequence reads: CSVSRGRGGTGELFF. The CDR3 region has the DNA TGCAGCGTTAGCAGGGGCAGAGGGGGCACCGGGGAGCTGTTTTTT.

The sample holds many counts of this clonotype. V is TRBV27 and J is TRBJ2-2; 8 bases fit TRBD1. Per germline, CDR1 MNHEY and CDR2 SMNVEV (reference sequence). V lost 3 bases and J lost 0; bases outside the gene matches: 0. The CDR3 length is 15 residues. The CDR3 bases are TGTGCCAGCAGTTTGGACAGGGCGAACACCGGGGAGCTGTTTTTT. Amino acids: CASSLDRANTGELFF.

This clonotype was found a few times. The chain has TRBV20-1 and TRBJ1-1; 7 bases agree with TRBD1. The CDR3 totals 17 residues. The V gene's germline CDR1 is DFQATT and CDR2 SNEGSKA (reference sequence). Trimming at V came to 3 bases and at J to 2 bases, leaving 15 bases not matched to a gene. The CDR3 DNA follows: TGCAGTGCTAGCTTACCGACAGGGAAACAGGGAAACACTGAAGCTTTCTTT. Protein sequence: CSASLPTGKQGNTEAFF.

This clonotype was seen repeatedly, ten times or more. The CDR3 region is CASSYGLAGGGYNEQFF. CDR3 sequence (DNA): TGTGCCAGCAGCTATGGACTAGCGGGAGGAGGGTACAATGAGCAGTTCTTC. The chain carries TRBV28 and TRBJ2-1, with 14 bases fitting TRBD2. Losses at the gene ends were 6 bases for V and 4 bases for J; bases not matched to a gene: 8. The length of the CDR3 is 17 residues. Per germline, CDR1 MDHEN and CDR2 SYDVKM.

In its sample, this clonotype was seen a few times. The chain uses TRBV14 and TRBJ2-1; D gene ambiguous. CDR1 is SGHDN and CDR2 is FVKESK in the germline V gene. V was cut by 0 bases and J by 9 bases, with 9 bases left in between. This CDR3 has 13 amino acids. The DNA of the CDR3 is TGTGCCAGCAGCCAAGATATAGGCGGTGAGCAGTTCTTC. It codes for CASSQDIGGEQFF.

The chain is built from TRBV2 and TRBJ2-5; D not resolved. Trimming removed 6 bases from V and 13 bases from J, with 27 bases in between. In germline, CDR1 is SNHLY, CDR2 FYNNEI. CDR3 length: 15 residues. CDR3 bases: TGTGCCAGCAGGGAAAACCCTAGTGTCGTCTCGTTGGGGTACTTC. Translation: CASRENPSVVSLGYF.

This clonotype was counted a few times. The chain combines TRBV4-1 with TRBJ1-1; possibly TRBD1 for D (6 bases). Per germline, CDR1 MGHRA and CDR2 YSYEKL. Trimming removed 2 bases at V and 5 bases at J, with 18 bases between. The CDR3 is 16 amino acids. The CDR3 spells CASSQWTDREGTEAFF. The CDR3 DNA is TGCGCCAGCAGCCAATGGACGGACAGAGAGGGAACTGAAGCTTTCTTT.